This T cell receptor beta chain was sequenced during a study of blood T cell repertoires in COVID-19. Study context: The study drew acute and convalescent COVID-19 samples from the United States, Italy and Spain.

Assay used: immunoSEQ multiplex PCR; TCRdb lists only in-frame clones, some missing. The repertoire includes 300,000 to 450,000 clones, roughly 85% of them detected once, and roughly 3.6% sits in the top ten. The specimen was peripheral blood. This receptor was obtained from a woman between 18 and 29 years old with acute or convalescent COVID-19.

The CDR3, as DNA: TGTGCCGCTCAGGGGCAGGGGTTCTCTGGGGCCAACGTCCTGACTTTC. Amino acids: CAAQGQGFSGANVLTF. J is TRBJ2-6 and V is TRBV25-1; the D gene is possibly TRBD1 (6 bases). Germline V gene sequence: CDR1 MGHDK, CDR2 SYGVNS. Trimming cost V 11 bases and J 0 bases, with 17 bases left between them. The CDR3 spans 16 residues. The full variable domain, its missing parts supplied by reference TRBV25-1 and TRBJ2-6, is EADIYQTPRYLVIGTGKKITLECSQTMGHDKMYWYQQDPGMELHLIHYSYGVNSTEKGDLSSESTVSRIRTEHFPLTLESARPSHTSQYLCAAQGQGFSGANVLTFGAGSRLTVL.